This record concerns one T cell receptor (beta chain) sequence. CD8+ and CD4+ T cells circulating in blood were sequenced for TCR beta. Negative isolation was applied to CD8+ and CD4+ T cells, and FACS enrichment was applied to TEMRA cells. The sample originates from a study of CD8 T cells in Susac syndrome. Reverse transcription used about 0.45 to 1 ug RNA and random hexamers. By means of immunoSEQ multiplex PCR, TCR beta CDR3 spanning 54 Vbeta and 13 Jbeta underwent amplification. TCRdb re-called the immunoSEQ multiplex PCR reads with MiXCR, one entry per CDR3 protein. This sample has about 120,000 distinct CDR3 sequences, with about 95% found just once. This CDR3 has 12 amino acids. Germline V lookup: CDR1 DFQATT, CDR2 SNEGSKA (reference sequence). Trimming removed 7 bases at V and 2 bases at J, with 11 bases between.

This clonotype was obtained from a human donor in good health. The J gene is TRBJ2-5, the V gene TRBV20-1; possibly TRBD2 for D (6 bases). Input material: CD4+ T cells from PBMCs. CDR3 nucleotides: TGCAGTGTACCGCGGGGACAAGAGACCCAGTACTTC. Amino acids: CSVPRGQETQYF.